This T cell receptor beta chain was captured by sequencing in a study of T cells after yellow fever vaccination. Study overall: Among memory cells, EM, EMRA, CM and Tscm subsets were sorted using CD3, CD45RA, CCR7 and CD95.

This clonotype was recorded at least ten times. CDR1 is MNHNY, CDR2 SVGAGI, per germline (reference sequence). V was clipped by 8 bases and J by 3 bases, with 11 bases between them. The CDR3 consists of 13 residues. Study-wide results and limits: Sorting of memory subsets on day 0 yielded almost no detectable vaccine-responding clonotypes. The presence of abundant clonotypes contaminating from the bulk population was possible in FACS-sorted repertoires. Weaker overall, the secondary response nonetheless peaked faster (day 5 versus 15).

TCRdb called the 5' RACE reads again in MiXCR, with one record for every CDR3 protein. Among 50,000 to 75,000 distinct CDR3 sequences listed, approximately 6% were seen once. Here the sequenced sample was PBMCs, either bulk or a sorted T-cell subset (CD4+, CD8+, memory, or dextramer-sorted; not recorded which), taken on the day of the yellow fever booster vaccination. The rearrangement joins TRBV6-6 to TRBJ1-5; perhaps TRBD1 as D (6 bases). This TCR derives from a man aged 18 to 29 who received the YFV17D yellow fever vaccine. The CDR3 region has the DNA TGTGCCAGCCAACAGGGTGTCAATCAGCCCCAGCATTTT. This translates into CASQQGVNQPQHF.